These 27 T cell receptor beta chains came from one sample sequenced in a study of a mutant IDH1 vaccine in newly diagnosed glioma. The repertoire was sequenced with immunoSEQ multiplex PCR; TCRdb's copy has only in-frame clones and lacks some. This sample has about 68,000 clones, with roughly 78% found just once. Indicated time point: baseline, week 1 (first vaccination visit). Treatment described: pre-vaccination baseline after standard-of-care therapy. Source: PBMCs, taken from a glioma patient treated with radiotherapy, temozolomide or both. These receptors all stem from a man aged 50 or older with glioma.

This chain uses TRBV29-1 with TRBJ1-5, with no clear D. The V gene lost 4 bases and the J gene lost 0 bases, with 7 bases spanning the gap. The CDR3 covers 13 residues. From germline, CDR1 is SQVTM and CDR2 ANQGSEA. CDR3 sequence reads: CSVGDNSNQPQHF. The CDR3 region has the DNA TGCAGCGTTGGGGATAATAGCAATCAGCCCCAGCATTTT.

This clone was picked up a small number of times. V is TRBV18 and J is TRBJ1-2, with TRBD1 as a possible D gene (5 bases). The germline gives CDR1 KGHSH, CDR2 LQKENI. V lost 3 bases to trimming and J lost 5 bases, with 10 bases between them. This CDR3 spans 13 amino acids. The CDR3 protein is CASSPTGDYGYTF. Here the CDR3 DNA reads TGTGCCAGCTCACCGACGGGGGATTATGGCTACACCTTC.

The V and J genes are TRBV9 and TRBJ2-3; tentatively, D is TRBD1 (7 bases). Trimming took 3 bases from V and 8 from J, leaving 19 bases between them. Germline values: CDR1 SGDLS, CDR2 YYNGEE. CDR3 length: 15 residues. The CDR3 DNA follows: TGTGCCAGCAGCGCGGGACAGACCTCGGGGGTTACGCAGTATTTT. Residues: CASSAGQTSGVTQYF.

The V and J genes are TRBV4-3 and TRBJ2-1; 7 bases line up with TRBD1. Germline CDR1 reads LGHNA; CDR2 reads YSLEER. This CDR3 is built from 17 residues. After removal of 0 bases from V and 10 bases from J, the junction contained 15 bases not matched to a gene. The CDR3 bases are TGCGCCAGCAGCCAAGATCCCTTCACAGGGGCTATCGAGGAGCAGTTCTTC. Protein: CASSQDPFTGAIEEQFF.

This chain connects TRBV7-6 to TRBJ1-1; a weak D match, TRBD1 (5 bases). With 5 bases removed from V and 8 bases from J, the gap between germline ends came to 18 bases. Per the germline V gene, CDR1 is SGHVS and CDR2 is FNYEAQ. This CDR3 is built from 14 residues. The CDR3, as DNA: TGTGCCAGCAGCCCGGGGGTATCGGGACCCGAAGCTTTCTTT. Amino acid sequence: CASSPGVSGPEAFF.

The rearrangement joins TRBV30 to TRBJ2-7; D is perhaps TRBD1 (6 bases). With 3 bases removed from V and 3 bases from J, the gap between germline ends came to 12 bases. This CDR3 is 13 amino acids long. CDR1 and CDR2 from the germline V gene are GTSNPN and SVGIG (reference sequence). DNA of the CDR3: TGTGCCTGGAGCCTGGAACAGGGCTACGAGCAGTACTTC. Translating gives CAWSLEQGYEQYF.

V and J are TRBV4-1 and TRBJ2-7; TRBD1 aligns across 7 bases. The CDR3 is 15 amino acids. The germline gives CDR1 MGHRA, CDR2 YSYEKL. V was clipped by 2 bases and J by 2 bases; unmatched bases: 6. The CDR3 DNA sequence: TGCGCCAGCAGCCAATTTTCGACAGGGACCTACGAGCAGTACTTC. Protein sequence: CASSQFSTGTYEQYF.

The rearrangement links TRBV5-1 to TRBJ2-7; 9 positions match TRBD1. After removal of 3 bases from V and 5 bases from J, the junction contained 9 bases not matched to a gene. The CDR3 has 15 residues. Germline CDR1 reads SGHRS; CDR2 reads YFSETQ. CDR3 sequence reads: CASSYQTGGGNEQYF. Written as DNA, the CDR3 is TGCGCCAGCAGCTACCAGACAGGGGGAGGGAACGAGCAGTACTTC. Together with reference TRBV5-1 and TRBJ2-7, the CDR3 gives the full variable domain: KAGVTQTPRYLIKTRGQQVTLSCSPISGHRSVSWYQQTPGQGLQFLFEYFSETQRNKGNFPGRFSGRQFSNSRSEMNVSTLELGDSALYLCASSYQTGGGNEQYFGPGTRLTVT.

As DNA, the CDR3 is TGTGCCAGCAGTGAGTGGTTCACGGATAGCAATCAGCCCCAGCATTTT. This codes for CASSEWFTDSNQPQHF. This chain connects TRBV6-1 to TRBJ1-5; no clear D gene. Trimming shortened V by 3 bases and J by 0 bases, and 12 bases separated the two germline ends. CDR3 size: 16 residues. Germline V gene lookup returns CDR1 MNHNS and CDR2 SASEGT.

CDR3 nucleotide sequence: TGTGCCAGTCTAGGGTCGGTAGGAGGAGATACGCAGTATTTT. Translation: CASLGSVGGDTQYF. The chain links TRBV28 to TRBJ2-3; possibly TRBD2 for D (5 bases). V was trimmed by 9 bases and J by 5 bases, leaving 18 bases between them. In germline, CDR1 is MDHEN, CDR2 SYDVKM. The CDR3 consists of 14 residues.

The chain employs TRBV5-1 and TRBJ1-2; D unclear. The CDR3 has 16 residues. The V and J ends lost 0 bases and 1 base respectively, with 13 bases between them. Germline V CDR1 and CDR2: SGHRS, YFSETQ. The CDR3 nucleotides are TGCGCCAGCAGCTTGGGTACGGTAACTCGTAACTATGGCTACACCTTC. It translates to CASSLGTVTRNYGYTF.

The chain employs TRBV9 and TRBJ1-2; D gene unclear. This CDR3 spans 13 amino acids. The V end lost 4 bases, the J end lost 7 bases, and 14 bases lay between the germline ends. Germline CDR1 SGDLS, CDR2 YYNGEE. Here the CDR3 DNA reads TGTGCCAGCAGCCCCCGGAGGGAGGGTGGCTACACCTTC. Translation: CASSPRREGGYTF.

This chain connects TRBV25-1 to TRBJ2-7; D remains ambiguous. V was pared by 5 bases and J by 2 bases, with 13 bases between. Germline V gives CDR1 MGHDK, CDR2 SYGVNS. CDR3 length equals 14 residues. The CDR3 coding sequence is TGTGCCAGCAGTTCATGGACGGAAACCTACGAGCAGTACTTC. Translation gives CASSSWTETYEQYF.

This chain uses TRBV10-3 with TRBJ1-3; D unresolved. Trimming shortened V by 0 bases and J by 0 bases, and 15 bases separated the two germline ends. Germline lookup yields CDR1 ENHRY and CDR2 SYGVKD. There are 18 residues in the CDR3. CDR3 amino acids: CAISESEGRSYSGNTIYF. For the CDR3, the DNA is TGTGCCATCAGTGAGTCGGAAGGCAGGTCCTACTCTGGAAACACCATATATTTT.

This chain connects TRBV10-3 to TRBJ2-1; a weak D match, TRBD1 (6 bases). CDR1 is ENHRY, CDR2 SYGVKD, per germline. The CDR3 totals 14 residues. V lost 5 bases, J lost 10 bases, and 18 bases lay in between. CDR3 sequence: CAISLSQGTGEQFF. CDR3 DNA: TGTGCCATCAGTCTATCACAGGGAACCGGGGAGCAGTTCTTC.

The CDR3 loop reads CASSYGGSPLHF. The DNA for the CDR3 is TGTGCCAGCAGTTACGGGGGCTCACCCCTCCACTTT. The V gene is TRBV6-5, the J gene TRBJ1-6; D may be TRBD1 (6 bases). The CDR3 is made up of 12 amino acids. Trimming cost V 2 bases and J 10 bases, with 6 bases left between them. Germline loops: CDR1 MNHEY, CDR2 SVGAGI.

This chain joins TRBV2 and TRBJ1-1; D gene ambiguous. Trimming pared 4 bases from V and 6 bases from J, leaving 12 bases between. This CDR3 has 13 residues. The germline gives CDR1 SNHLY, CDR2 FYNNEI. In DNA, the CDR3 is TGTGCCAGCAGTGGTGGGTTGGGAGCTGAAGCTTTCTTT. Its protein product is CASSGGLGAEAFF.

This chain joins TRBV11-2 and TRBJ2-2; 8 bases align to TRBD1. V shed 2 bases, J shed 6 bases, and the junction held 2 bases outside the gene matches. The CDR3 extends over 14 amino acids. Per germline, CDR1 SGHAT and CDR2 FQNNGV. CDR3 nucleotides: TGTGCCAGCAGCTTACTACAGGGGGCCGGGGAGCTGTTTTTT. This sequence encodes CASSLLQGAGELFF.

The chain is built from TRBV9 and TRBJ2-3, with 8 nucleotides matching TRBD1. V shed 3 bases and J 5 bases; nucleotides not matched to a gene: 5. The CDR3 extends over 14 amino acids. Germline V CDR1 and CDR2: SGDLS, YYNGEE. The CDR3 sequence is CASSELDRGDTQYF. The CDR3 DNA follows: TGTGCCAGCAGCGAGTTAGACAGGGGAGATACGCAGTATTTT.

V usage is TRBV7-2 and J usage is TRBJ2-7, with D possibly matching TRBD1 (5 bases). The CDR3 has 16 residues. Germline lookup yields CDR1 SGHTA and CDR2 FQGNSA. Deletions cut 5 bases from V and 0 bases from J, with 17 bases between. The CDR3 loop reads CASSLYTGPSSYEQYF. The DNA for the CDR3 is TGTGCCAGCAGCCTTTACACAGGACCGAGCTCCTACGAGCAGTACTTC.

The chain carries TRBV6-5 and TRBJ1-1; a possible D gene is TRBD1 (6 bases). V gave up 4 bases and J gave up 7 bases, with 13 bases separating them. CDR1 and CDR2 (germline): MNHEY, SVGAGI. The CDR3 has 13 amino acids. CDR3 sequence (DNA): TGTGCCAGCAGTTCAAAGATACAGGGTGAAGCTTTCTTT. It codes for CASSSKIQGEAFF.

The V gene is TRBV19, the J gene TRBJ1-5, with D maybe TRBD1 (5 bases). This CDR3 has 15 residues. Trimming took 6 bases from V and 5 from J, leaving 17 bases between them. Germline CDR1 and CDR2: LNHDA and SQIVND (reference sequence). The CDR3 coding sequence is TGTGCCAGTAGCACCGGGACCATACAGGATCAGCCCCAGCATTTT. Translated, it gives CASSTGTIQDQPQHF.

In this sample, this clone turned up once. This chain connects TRBV5-1 to TRBJ2-5; the match to TRBD2 covers 7 bases. Germline V CDR1 and CDR2: SGHRS, YFSETQ. The ends lost 0 bases at V and 3 bases at J; junction bases unmatched: 5. The CDR3 has 15 residues. The CDR3 nucleotides are TGCGCCAGCAGCTTGGCCCGGGGGGTAGAAGAGACCCAGTACTTC. This codes for CASSLARGVEETQYF.

This chain uses TRBV5-1 with TRBJ2-7; D call uncertain. Trimming removed 0 bases from V and 0 bases from J, with 16 bases in between. This CDR3 region has 17 residues. From germline, CDR1 is SGHRS and CDR2 YFSETQ. The CDR3 nucleotides are TGCGCCAGCAGCTTGGGAGTTCGCGACCCCAGCTCCTACGAGCAGTACTTC. It is translated as CASSLGVRDPSSYEQYF.

The J gene is TRBJ2-5, the V gene TRBV9; D possibly matches TRBD1 or TRBD2 (6 bases each). Trimming shortened V by 3 bases and J by 1 base, and 10 bases separated the two germline ends. This CDR3 spans 14 amino acids. Germline loops: CDR1 SGDLS, CDR2 YYNGEE. CDR3 residues: CASSERGVQETQYF. As DNA, the CDR3 is TGTGCCAGCAGCGAGAGGGGGGTCCAAGAGACCCAGTACTTC. Complete variable domain (other parts from reference TRBV9 and TRBJ2-5): DSGVTQTPKHLITATGQRVTLRCSPRSGDLSVYWYQQSLDQGLQFLIQYYNGEERAKGNILERFSAQQFPDLHSELNLSSLELGDSALYFCASSERGVQETQYFGPGTRLLVL.

Concerning this clone: Other DNA sequences in the sample encode the same CDR3. The chain joins TRBV6-4 to TRBJ1-6, with D perhaps TRBD1 (6 bases). The length of the CDR3 is 14 residues. V lost 4 bases, J lost 7 bases, and 11 bases lay in between. Germline-derived CDR1 and CDR2 are MRHNA and SNTAGT. The CDR3 is CASSAAGQNSPLHF. CDR3 bases: TGTGCCAGCAGTGCCGCCGGACAGAATTCACCCCTCCACTTT.

This chain uses TRBV7-2 with TRBJ1-2, with D hard to call. CDR3 length: 13 residues. CDR1 and CDR2 from the germline V gene are SGHTA and FQGNSA. Deletions cut 2 bases from V and 2 bases from J, with 6 bases between. CDR3 sequence (DNA): TGTGCCAGCAGCTTAAATCCCAACTATGGCTACACCTTC. Residues: CASSLNPNYGYTF.